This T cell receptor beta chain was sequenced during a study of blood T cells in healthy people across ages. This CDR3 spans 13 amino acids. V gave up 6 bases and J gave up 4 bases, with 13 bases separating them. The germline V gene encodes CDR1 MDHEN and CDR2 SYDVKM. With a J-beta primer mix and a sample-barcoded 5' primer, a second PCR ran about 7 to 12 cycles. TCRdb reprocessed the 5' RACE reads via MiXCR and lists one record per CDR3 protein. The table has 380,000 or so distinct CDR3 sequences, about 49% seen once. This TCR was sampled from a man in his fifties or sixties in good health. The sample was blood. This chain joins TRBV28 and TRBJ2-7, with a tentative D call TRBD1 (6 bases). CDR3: CASRSGTQYEQYF. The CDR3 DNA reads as TGTGCCAGCAGGTCCGGGACACAATACGAGCAGTACTTC.